The rows below give T cell receptor beta chains drawn from one sample of a study of identical twins. TCRdb reanalysed the 5' RACE reads using MiXCR and keeps one entry per CDR3 protein. This sample has some 270,000 distinct CDR3 sequences, with approximately 8.3% found just once. These data also featured in a second study, about yellow fever vaccine responses in identical twins.

Sequenced material: CD8+ T cells sorted from blood. These receptors were obtained from a woman aged 18-29 years in good health. The CDR3 runs from the conserved cysteine through the conserved F or W. D genes are given only for firm matches. The listing skips clone size in some rows; elsewhere it reads once, few, many or a size class.

cdr3_length,j_call,d_call,clone_size,v_call,cdr3_aa,cdr3_nt
13,TRBJ2-1,TRBD2,many,TRBV6-2/TRBV6-3,CASAIAGLDEQFF,TGTGCCAGCGCGATAGCGGGACTCGATGAGCAGTTCTTC
16,TRBJ2-3,TRBD2,few,TRBV27,CASSLSPSGVTDTQYF,TGTGCCAGCAGTTTATCTCCTAGCGGGGTAACAGATACGCAGTATTTT
15,TRBJ2-1,.,.,TRBV24-1,CATSRPLGLSNEQFF,TGTGCCACCAGCCGCCCCCTCGGACTTTCCAATGAGCAGTTCTTC
13,TRBJ2-7,TRBD2,many,TRBV5-1,CASSFAGAYEQYF,TGCGCCAGCAGCTTTGCGGGAGCCTACGAGCAGTACTTC
16,TRBJ2-7,TRBD1,few,TRBV20-1,CSAPGGTGLRLFEQYF,TGCAGTGCTCCAGGGGGCACCGGACTACGCCTTTTCGAGCAGTACTTC
18,TRBJ2-7,TRBD2,few,TRBV11-2,CASSPYPAGGSRAYEQYF,TGTGCCAGCAGCCCCTACCCAGCGGGAGGGAGTAGGGCCTACGAGCAGTACTTC
12,TRBJ2-7,.,few,TRBV28,CASSLWSYEQYF,TGTGCCAGCAGTCTATGGTCCTACGAGCAGTACTTC
16,TRBJ2-1,.,.,TRBV20-1,CSATKERGYSYNEQFF,TGCAGTGCGACAAAAGAGAGGGGCTACTCCTACAATGAGCAGTTCTTC
14,TRBJ2-7,.,many,TRBV7-8,CASSLILSSYEQYF,TGTGCCAGCAGCTTAATTCTGAGCTCCTACGAGCAGTACTTC
17,TRBJ2-7,TRBD2,.,TRBV10-3,CAISPPGLAGGTYEQYF,TGTGCCATCAGTCCGCCGGGACTAGCGGGGGGGACCTACGAGCAGTACTTC
15,TRBJ1-5,.,many,TRBV28,CASSDPKGGNQPQHF,TGTGCCAGCAGCGACCCGAAGGGAGGCAATCAGCCCCAGCATTTT
15,TRBJ2-7,TRBD2,.,TRBV7-9,CASSLVPSGSDEQYF,TGTGCCAGCAGCTTAGTGCCTAGCGGGAGCGACGAGCAGTACTTC
12,TRBJ2-5,.,many,TRBV10-3,CAIATKQETQYF,TGTGCCATCGCCACTAAGCAGGAGACCCAGTACTTC
14,TRBJ1-6,.,many,TRBV20-1,CSAPVGGDHSPLHF,TGCAGTGCCCCGGTAGGAGGGGACCATTCACCCCTCCACTTT
15,TRBJ2-2,TRBD1,few,TRBV12-3/TRBV12-4,CASSPTGGATGELFF,TGTGCCAGCAGTCCGACAGGGGGTGCGACCGGGGAGCTGTTTTTT
17,TRBJ2-4,TRBD2,.,TRBV7-9,CASSLDPAGGLSNIQYF,TGTGCCAGCAGCTTAGATCCAGCGGGGGGGCTTAGTAACATTCAGTACTTC
15,TRBJ2-3,.,.,TRBV12-3/TRBV12-4,CASSLGEIFTDTQYF,TGTGCCAGCAGCCTGGGTGAGATATTCACAGATACGCAGTATTTT
16,TRBJ2-1,TRBD2,.,TRBV7-7,CASSPRLAGDYNEQFF,TGTGCTAGCTCCCCTAGACTAGCGGGAGACTACAATGAGCAGTTCTTC
16,TRBJ2-2,TRBD2,few,TRBV7-9,CASSPFRGANTGELFF,TGTGCCAGCAGCCCCTTTCGGGGGGCGAACACCGGGGAGCTGTTTTTT
17,TRBJ2-5,TRBD1,.,TRBV28,CASSFGTGVALKETQYF,TGTGCCAGCAGCTTCGGGACAGGGGTTGCCCTAAAAGAGACCCAGTACTTC
16,TRBJ2-1,TRBD1,many,TRBV20-1,CSATPGTGSSYNEQFF,TGCAGTGCTACACCCGGGACAGGGAGCTCCTACAATGAGCAGTTCTTC
13,TRBJ2-5,.,.,TRBV10-1,CASSDKLKETQYF,TGCGCCAGCAGTGACAAATTGAAAGAGACCCAGTACTTC
13,TRBJ1-2,.,many,TRBV29-1,CSVGNGPDYGYTF,TGCAGCGTGGGGAACGGGCCGGATTATGGCTACACCTTC
15,TRBJ2-1,TRBD2,many,TRBV11-2,CASSEPGLAIYEQFF,TGTGCCAGCAGCGAACCGGGACTAGCTATCTATGAGCAGTTCTTC
13,TRBJ2-3,TRBD1,few,TRBV10-3,CASGTGMADTQYF,TGTGCCAGCGGGACAGGGATGGCAGATACGCAGTATTTT
15,TRBJ2-3,TRBD2,.,TRBV2,CASSAGLTGTDTQYF,TGTGCCAGCAGTGCGGGACTAACTGGCACAGATACGCAGTATTTT
17,TRBJ2-7,TRBD1,many,TRBV4-3,CASSQASGTGLDYEQYF,TGCGCCAGCAGCCAAGCTTCTGGGACAGGGCTCGACTACGAGCAGTACTTC
13,TRBJ2-3,.,.,TRBV11-3,CASSARNADTQYF,TGTGCCAGCAGCGCTAGGAACGCAGATACGCAGTATTTT
14,TRBJ2-4,.,many,TRBV27,CASSPKLAKNIQYF,TGTGCCAGCAGCCCGAAACTAGCCAAAAACATTCAGTACTTC
14,TRBJ2-5,.,.,TRBV20-1,CSARGDTSQETQYF,TGCAGTGCTAGGGGCGACACCTCACAAGAGACCCAGTACTTC
19,TRBJ2-4,TRBD2,few,TRBV20-1,CSAHPLRERETLSKNIQYF,TGCAGTGCTCATCCCCTTAGGGAGCGGGAGACTCTATCCAAAAACATTCAGTACTTC
13,TRBJ2-2,.,many,TRBV12-3/TRBV12-4,CASSPIYTGELFF,TGTGCCAGCAGCCCGATCTACACCGGGGAGCTGTTTTTT
16,TRBJ2-5,TRBD2,few,TRBV7-9,CASSVKTSGAQETQYF,TGTGCCAGCAGCGTGAAGACTAGCGGGGCCCAAGAGACCCAGTACTTC
14,TRBJ2-5,.,few,TRBV4-3,CASSQDSFHETQYF,TGCGCCAGCAGCCAAGATAGCTTCCACGAGACCCAGTACTTC
14,TRBJ2-7,.,.,TRBV28,CASRPQTLAWEQYF,TGTGCCAGCAGACCACAGACATTAGCGTGGGAGCAGTACTTC
13,TRBJ2-1,.,few,TRBV6-2/TRBV6-3,CASSFGNVNEQFF,TGTGCCAGCAGTTTCGGGAACGTCAATGAGCAGTTCTTC
14,TRBJ2-7,.,.,TRBV14,CASSHGLGGLEQYF,TGTGCCAGCAGCCACGGTTTGGGGGGGCTCGAGCAGTACTTC